The 24 T cell receptor beta chains below were found in one sample sequenced in a study of control samples from healthy donors and cancer patients. Generated by immunoSEQ multiplex PCR, the TCRdb table keeps only in-frame clones and is missing some. The sample gives approximately 100,000 clones, over 85% of which show up once; under 4% is in the top ten. Sample: blood. The source of these receptors is a human donor in good health. The donor label of this sample is uncertain.

The chain employs TRBV24-1 and TRBJ1-2; D gene ambiguous. Germline V gene sequence: CDR1 KGHDR, CDR2 SFDVKD. The germline V and J ends were trimmed by 6 bases and 1 base, with 11 bases remaining between them. There are 14 residues in the CDR3. The CDR3 loop reads CATSPTEVNYGYTF. CDR3 DNA sequence: TGTGCCACCAGTCCGACGGAAGTTAACTATGGCTACACCTTC.

V gene TRBV6-4 combines with J gene TRBJ2-3; TRBD1 matches 10 bases. The V gene end was trimmed by 0 bases and the J gene end by 4 bases; junction bases not matched to a gene: 4. CDR1 is MRHNA, CDR2 SNTAGT, per germline. This CDR3 has 16 amino acids. The CDR3 here is CASSDSSGQGADTQYF. The CDR3 nucleotides read TGTGCCAGCAGTGACTCTTCCGGACAGGGGGCAGATACGCAGTATTTT.

The chain combines TRBV7-9 with TRBJ2-5; 11 bases agree with TRBD2. This CDR3 has 17 residues. Losses at the gene ends were 1 base for V and 4 bases for J; bases not matched to a gene: 8. In germline, CDR1 is SEHNR, CDR2 FQNEAQ (reference sequence). The CDR3 coding sequence is TGTGCCAGCAGCTTAGGGTCGGCACTAGCGGGGGTAGAGACCCAGTACTTC. Translation gives CASSLGSALAGVETQYF.

The chain is built from TRBV21-1 and TRBJ2-7; the DNA was not compared with TRBD1, the D call given in the table. TRBV21-1 constitutes a pseudogene. This CDR3 is 15 amino acids long. The CDR3 reads CASSKEGDRPKRQYF. Written as DNA, the CDR3 is TGTGCCAGCAGCAAAGAAGGGGACAGGCCTAAGAGGCAGTACTTC.

J is TRBJ1-4 and V is TRBV19; unclear D gene. Germline assignment: CDR1 LNHDA and CDR2 SQIVND (reference sequence). V dropped 3 bases and J dropped 3 bases, with 8 bases sitting between them. This CDR3 has 14 amino acids. The CDR3 loop is CASSMGQSNEKLFF. The CDR3 bases are TGTGCCAGTAGTATGGGCCAGTCTAATGAAAAACTGTTTTTT.

This chain uses TRBV5-1 with TRBJ2-5; TRBD1 matches at 7 bases. The CDR3 covers 14 residues. With V trimmed by 4 bases and J by 2 bases, 5 bases remained unmatched. The germline gives CDR1 SGHRS, CDR2 YFSETQ. CDR3 amino acids: CASSHQGVQETQYF. CDR3 nucleotides: TGCGCCAGCAGCCACCAGGGGGTACAAGAGACCCAGTACTTC.

This clone was seen once. The rearrangement uses TRBV3-1 (or the pseudogene TRBV3-2) and TRBJ1-2; 9 bases are a match to TRBD1. The CDR3 has 15 residues. With V trimmed by 4 bases and J by 4 bases, 7 bases remained unmatched. Looked up from germline, CDR1 is LGHDT and CDR2 is YNNKEL (reference sequence). The CDR3 sequence is CASSRNTGGGYGYTF. The CDR3 DNA reads TGTGCCAGCAGCCGGAACACAGGGGGCGGCTATGGCTACACCTTC.

V usage is TRBV27 and J usage is TRBJ1-1; TRBD1 might be the D (5 bases). The germline V gene encodes CDR1 MNHEY and CDR2 SMNVEV (reference sequence). Trimming pared 5 bases from V and 3 bases from J, leaving 13 bases between. The CDR3 spans 14 residues. The CDR3 bases are TGTGCCAGCAGTCAGCGGGCGGGGGACACTGAAGCTTTCTTT. Residues: CASSQRAGDTEAFF.

The CDR3 spells CASAIGGGGSNTGELFF. The CDR3 bases are TGTGCTAGTGCCATTGGGGGAGGGGGATCGAACACCGGGGAGCTGTTTTTT. The gene calls are TRBV12-5 and TRBJ2-2; D perhaps matches TRBD2 (7 bases). Trimming cost V 7 bases and J 0 bases, with 18 bases left between them. The CDR3 totals 17 residues. Germline V CDR1 and CDR2: LGHNT, FRNRAP.

V usage is TRBV9 and J usage is TRBJ2-3, with D perhaps matching TRBD2 (6 bases). CDR3 size: 13 residues. Germline V lookup: CDR1 SGDLS, CDR2 YYNGEE. Trimming stripped 4 bases from V and 8 bases from J, with 14 bases between. CDR3 residues: CASSPETSSTQYF. The CDR3 nucleotides are TGTGCCAGCAGCCCCGAGACTAGTTCTACGCAGTATTTT.

The V gene is TRBV6-5, the J gene TRBJ1-2, with 7 bases matching TRBD1. Losses at the gene ends were 5 bases for V and 5 bases for J; bases not matched to a gene: 2. The CDR3 has 12 residues. CDR1 MNHEY and CDR2 SVGAGI come from the germline V gene. The CDR3 nucleotides are TGTGCCAGCAGTCTACAGGGGTATGGCTACACCTTC. Its protein is CASSLQGYGYTF.

This clone appeared a few times. V gene TRBV6-5 combines with J gene TRBJ1-1, with D unresolved. Germline CDR1 is MNHEY and CDR2 is SVGAGI. This CDR3 comprises 14 residues. Deletions cut 2 bases from V and 6 bases from J, with 13 bases between. In nucleotides, the CDR3 is TGTGCCAGCAGTTACGGAACGGACTGGGCTGAAGCTTTCTTT. Translated, it gives CASSYGTDWAEAFF.

This clone was detected once. The chain has TRBV13 and TRBJ1-6; D unresolved. Trimming pared 5 bases from V and 7 bases from J, leaving 12 bases between. Looked up from germline, CDR1 is PRHDT and CDR2 is FYEKMQ (reference sequence). The CDR3 has 14 amino acids. Here the CDR3 DNA reads TGTGCCAGCAGCCACTTTGGGAGCAATTCACCCCTCCACTTT. This codes for CASSHFGSNSPLHF. Together with reference TRBV13 and TRBJ1-6, the CDR3 gives the full variable domain: AAGVIQSPRHLIKEKRETATLKCYPIPRHDTVYWYQQGPGQDPQFLISFYEKMQSDKGSIPDRFSAQQFSDYHSELNMSSLELGDSALYFCASSHFGSNSPLHFGNGTRLTVT.

The V call is TRBV6-4, the J call TRBJ2-3, with a possible D match to TRBD1 (6 bases). This CDR3 has 15 residues. Per germline, CDR1 MRHNA and CDR2 SNTAGT. V lost 2 bases to trimming and J lost 1 base, with 10 bases between them. DNA of the CDR3: TGTGCCAGCAGTGACAGGGGGTCTGGCACAGATACGCAGTATTTT. Its protein is CASSDRGSGTDTQYF.

This chain uses TRBV28 with TRBJ1-2, with TRBD1 matching over 8 bases. CDR3 length equals 15 residues. Germline-derived CDR1 and CDR2 are MDHEN and SYDVKM. V lost 2 bases and J lost 4; bases outside the gene matches: 6. As DNA, the CDR3 is TGTGCCAGCAGTTTAAGGACAGGGTGGGTCTATGGCTACACCTTC. The encoded protein is CASSLRTGWVYGYTF.

The J gene is TRBJ2-1, the V gene TRBV6-5, with a weak D call TRBD2 (6 bases). The CDR3 runs to 15 residues. From germline, CDR1 is MNHEY and CDR2 SVGAGI. V lost 7 bases to trimming and J lost 12 bases, with 25 bases between them. CDR3 protein: CASTPEAGGGVRQFF. The CDR3 DNA reads as TGTGCCAGCACCCCGGAGGCAGGAGGAGGGGTACGGCAGTTCTTC.

V is TRBV4-2 and J is TRBJ1-1; TRBD1 agrees at 8 bases. The CDR3 runs to 18 residues. The V and J ends lost 1 base and 5 bases, in that order; junction bases with no gene match: 15. The germline gives CDR1 LGHNA, CDR2 YNFKEQ. Written as DNA, the CDR3 is TGTGCCAGCAGCCAAGCTTGGTCAGGGGGCCGGTTTTTAACTGAAGCTTTCTTT. Its translation is CASSQAWSGGRFLTEAFF.

The chain links TRBV7-2 to TRBJ2-5; a possible D gene is TRBD2 (5 bases). The CDR3 spans 15 residues. The V gene's germline CDR1 is SGHTA and CDR2 FQGNSA. V lost 6 bases to trimming and J lost 1 base, with 15 bases between them. The CDR3, as DNA: TGTGCCAGCAGGCTGGAGGTTGAGGCCCAAGAGACCCAGTACTTC. Encoded protein: CASRLEVEAQETQYF.

The chain uses TRBV4-2 and TRBJ1-2; D ambiguous. The CDR3 runs 14 residues. In germline, CDR1 is LGHNA, CDR2 YNFKEQ. V was trimmed by 0 bases and J by 5 bases, leaving 10 bases between them. The CDR3 here is CASSQDNSWYGYTF. In DNA form, the CDR3 reads TGTGCCAGCAGCCAAGATAACAGTTGGTATGGCTACACCTTC.

The rearrangement joins TRBV2 to TRBJ1-6, with 7 bases that match TRBD1. There are 15 residues in the CDR3. Losses at the gene ends were 6 bases for V and 7 bases for J; bases not matched to a gene: 9. From germline, CDR1 is SNHLY and CDR2 FYNNEI. CDR3 loop: CASRAPGQRNSPLHF. In DNA form, the CDR3 reads TGTGCCAGCAGAGCTCCGGGACAGCGGAATTCACCCCTCCACTTT.

This chain connects TRBV9 to TRBJ2-1; D is unresolved. This CDR3 has 14 amino acids. Germline CDR1 and CDR2: SGDLS and YYNGEE. The V end was cut by 0 bases, the J end by 5 bases, with 9 bases between. CDR3 loop: CASSVERSHNEQFF. CDR3 nucleotides: TGTGCCAGCAGCGTAGAGAGGTCCCACAATGAGCAGTTCTTC.

The chain employs TRBV10-2 and TRBJ2-2; no definite D call. V lost 6 bases and J 5 bases, leaving 7 bases between the germline ends. The germline V gene encodes CDR1 WSHSY and CDR2 SAAADI. This CDR3 comprises 12 residues. CDR3 in DNA: TGCGCCAGCAGGCGCGGAACCGGGGAGCTGTTTTTT. Protein sequence: CASRRGTGELFF.

The chain is built from TRBV6-4 and TRBJ2-1; D is perhaps TRBD2 (7 bases). Looked up from germline, CDR1 is MRHNA and CDR2 is SNTAGT. The CDR3 length is 14 residues. Trimming left V 0 bases short and J 7 bases short, with 10 bases between. CDR3 protein: CASSDSEGGNEQFF. The CDR3 DNA sequence: TGTGCCAGCAGTGACTCAGAGGGGGGGAATGAGCAGTTCTTC.

This chain connects TRBV19 to TRBJ1-5; no firm D call. Trimming shortened V by 4 bases and J by 11 bases, and 12 bases separated the two germline ends. Germline CDR1 LNHDA, CDR2 SQIVND (reference sequence). The length of the CDR3 is 12 residues. CDR3 residues: CASSTYTAAQHF. The CDR3 DNA reads as TGTGCCAGTAGTACCTACACCGCGGCCCAGCATTTT.